This TCR beta chain was found in a study of blood T cell repertoires in COVID-19. Background on the study: The samples span acute and convalescent COVID-19 from the United States, Italy and Spain. PBMCs, B-cell-depleted T cells, or T cells provided the cDNA or gDNA that made up the material.

Per the authors' pipeline: From reference gene primer amplification, estimates of nucleated cell counts were derived. Using immunoSEQ multiplex PCR, the repertoire was profiled, and TCRdb retains in-frame clones only, with some absent. D and trimming come from the DNA, and the V and J calls and clone size come from that table. The sample holds over 70,000 clones, about nine tenths seen once. Per germline, CDR1 LNHDA and CDR2 SQIVND (reference sequence). The CDR3 totals 19 residues. The ends lost 6 bases at V and 2 bases at J; junction bases unmatched: 18. Sequencing was performed on peripheral blood. The chain combines TRBV19 with TRBJ1-5; 8 nucleotides match TRBD1. The source of this sequence is a woman of 80 years or more with acute or convalescent COVID-19. CDR3 in amino acids: CASRAGGDRSPIGNQPQHF. CDR3 nucleotide sequence: TGTGCCAGTAGGGCGGGGGGGGACAGGTCCCCGATCGGCAATCAGCCCCAGCATTTT.